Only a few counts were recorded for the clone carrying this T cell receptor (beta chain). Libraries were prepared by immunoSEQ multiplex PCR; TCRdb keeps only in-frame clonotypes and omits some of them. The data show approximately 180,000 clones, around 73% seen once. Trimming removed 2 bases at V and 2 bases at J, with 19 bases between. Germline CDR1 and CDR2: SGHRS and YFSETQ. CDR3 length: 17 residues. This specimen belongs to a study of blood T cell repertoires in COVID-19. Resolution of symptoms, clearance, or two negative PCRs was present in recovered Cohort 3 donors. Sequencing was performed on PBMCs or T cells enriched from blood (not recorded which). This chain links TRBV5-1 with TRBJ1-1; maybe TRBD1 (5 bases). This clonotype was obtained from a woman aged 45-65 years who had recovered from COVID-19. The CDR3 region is CASSFGIGGTSNTEAFF. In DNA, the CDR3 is TGCGCCAGCAGCTTCGGCATCGGCGGGACGTCCAACACTGAAGCTTTCTTT.